Presented here are 32 T cell receptor beta chains from one specimen sequenced in a study of regulatory T cells in long-lasting Graves disease. With iRepertoire HTBI primers and Arm-PCR of CDR3 regions, TCR beta libraries were built. MiXCR, run by TCRdb on the multiplex PCR reads, gives a single entry per CDR3 protein. The table lists over 200,000 distinct CDR3 sequences, 18% of them singletons. Specified time point: newly diagnosed GD, antithyroid drugs for less than 3 months. After RNA was extracted from PBMCs, the TCR library was made from it. These data were likewise used in another study, on T cells in Graves' hyperthyroidism and ophthalmopathy.

The input for sequencing was peripheral blood mononuclear cells (PBMCs), taken at new diagnosis, from a patient treated with antithyroid drugs. The origin of the receptors is a woman aged 25 to 39 with Graves disease.

This clonotype was recorded many times. The chain recombines TRBV10-3 with TRBJ1-4; 7 bases line up with TRBD1. The CDR3 covers 14 residues. The germline CDR1 and CDR2 sequences are ENHRY and SYGVKD. J lost 4 bases, V lost 6 bases, and 5 bases had no gene match. The CDR3 nucleotides read TGTGCCATCAGGAACGACAGGGTTAATGAAAAACTGTTTTTT. As protein: CAIRNDRVNEKLFF.

This clonotype was seen repeatedly, ten times or more. The chain couples TRBV12-3 or TRBV12-4 to TRBJ1-3; a possible D gene is TRBD1 (6 bases). CDR3 length equals 15 residues. The germline V and J ends were trimmed by 3 bases and 0 bases, with 9 bases remaining between them. The CDR3, as DNA: TGTGCCAGCAGTTTGGGGGGGGCCTCTGGAAACACCATATATTTT. Translation gives CASSLGGASGNTIYF.

This clonotype has ten or more counts. The chain joins TRBV3-1 to TRBJ2-1, with a tentative D call TRBD2 (6 bases). With 1 base removed from V and 7 bases from J, the gap between germline ends came to 11 bases. From germline, CDR1 is LGHDT and CDR2 YNNKEL (reference sequence). There are 14 residues in the CDR3. Here the CDR3 reads CASSQGYGGNEQFF. Here the CDR3 DNA reads TGTGCCAGCAGCCAAGGTTATGGGGGGAATGAGCAGTTCTTC.

This clonotype has just one count. The chain is built from TRBV20-1 and TRBJ1-2, with TRBD1 matching 10 bases. With V trimmed by 5 bases and J by 4 bases, 4 bases remained unmatched. CDR3 length: 13 amino acids. Germline CDR1 reads DFQATT; CDR2 reads SNEGSKA (reference sequence). In DNA, the CDR3 is TGCAGTGCTCCTAGACAGGGGGCCTATGGCTACACCTTC. Encoded protein: CSAPRQGAYGYTF.

This clonotype was recorded many times. The chain has TRBV2 and TRBJ1-1, with a possible D match to TRBD1 (5 bases). The CDR3 contains 13 residues. The ends were cut back, 4 bases at V and 5 bases at J, with 11 bases in the middle. CDR1 and CDR2 from the germline V gene are SNHLY and FYNNEI. CDR3 in amino acids: CASSASGRTEAFF. The CDR3 DNA reads TGTGCCAGCAGTGCCTCAGGGCGGACTGAAGCTTTCTTT.

This clonotype was observed at least ten times. The chain links TRBV12-3 or TRBV12-4 to TRBJ1-4; D is unresolved. The CDR3 runs 12 residues. Trimming took 6 bases from V and 6 from J, leaving 8 bases between them. CDR3 sequence: CASRLADEKLFF. CDR3 in DNA: TGTGCCAGCAGGTTGGCCGATGAAAAACTGTTTTTT.

This clonotype was observed many times. J is TRBJ2-1 and V is TRBV7-2; 15 bases agree with TRBD2. With 5 bases clipped from V and 7 bases from J, the junction kept 6 bases outside the gene matches. From germline, CDR1 is SGHTA and CDR2 FQGNSA. The CDR3 sequence is 16 residues long. The CDR3 loop is CASSPWTSGGANEQFF. In nucleotides, the CDR3 is TGTGCCAGCAGCCCCTGGACTAGCGGGGGGGCAAATGAGCAGTTCTTC. Full variable domain (remainder filled in from reference TRBV7-2 and TRBJ2-1): GAGVSQSPSNKVTEKGKDVELRCDPISGHTALYWYRQSLGQGLEFLIYFQGNSAPDKSGLPSDRFSAERTGGSVSTLTIQRTQQEDSAVYLCASSPWTSGGANEQFFGPGTRLTVL.

Ten or more counts support this clonotype. The chain links TRBV25-1 to TRBJ1-1; 7 bases are shared with TRBD1. The CDR3 totals 14 residues. The germline gives CDR1 MGHDK, CDR2 SYGVNS. The J segment lost 3 bases and the V segment lost 5 bases, leaving 6 bases of the junction unmatched. The CDR3: CASSPGGIYTEAFF. The CDR3 DNA is TGTGCCAGCAGTCCAGGGGGAATTTACACTGAAGCTTTCTTT.

This clonotype was counted only a few times. The J gene is TRBJ2-3, the V gene TRBV9, with 8 bases that match TRBD2. V dropped 3 bases and J dropped 5; count of bases not matched to a gene: 5. This CDR3 comprises 14 residues. Looked up from germline, CDR1 is SGDLS and CDR2 is YYNGEE. The CDR3: CASSAGTSVDTQYF. The CDR3 bases are TGTGCCAGCAGCGCCGGGACTAGTGTAGATACGCAGTATTTT.

Ten or more counts support this clonotype. The rearrangement links TRBV6-1 to TRBJ1-5, with 7 bases aligning to TRBD1. CDR1 and CDR2 from the germline V gene are MNHNS and SASEGT. Trimming at V came to 6 bases and at J to 0 bases, leaving 11 bases not matched to a gene. The CDR3 is made up of 17 amino acids. CDR3 DNA: TGTGCCAGCAGAAGGGGAGGGGGCGCCGCTAGCAATCAGCCCCAGCATTTT. This encodes CASRRGGGAASNQPQHF.

Many counts were recorded for this clonotype. The CDR3 coding sequence is TGTGCCAGCTCACCAGGGCGGCGGGGTGCCTATAATTCACCCCTCCACTTT. Its translation is CASSPGRRGAYNSPLHF. The chain joins TRBV18 to TRBJ1-6; D call uncertain. Germline-derived CDR1 and CDR2 are KGHSH and LQKENI. Trimming removed 2 bases from V and 2 bases from J, with 13 bases in between. This CDR3 has 17 amino acids.

This clonotype was found many times. V gene TRBV7-2 combines with J gene TRBJ2-3; TRBD2 matches at 11 bases. Germline assignment: CDR1 SGHTA and CDR2 FQGNSA. J lost 0 bases, V lost 2 bases, and 7 bases had no gene match. The CDR3 is 18 amino acids. CDR3 coding DNA: TGTGCCAGCAGCTTACTTTATAGCGGGGGGGCCAGCACAGATACGCAGTATTTT. This codes for CASSLLYSGGASTDTQYF.

This clonotype showed up just a few times. The CDR3 DNA follows: TGTGCCTCGACCCCCGAGGTGTCCCTAGGGGATACGCAGTATTTT. As protein: CASTPEVSLGDTQYF. V usage is TRBV9 and J usage is TRBJ2-3; unclear D gene. CDR1 is SGDLS, CDR2 YYNGEE, per germline. Trimming left V 10 bases short and J 6 bases short, with 24 bases between. This CDR3 is 15 amino acids long.

At least ten counts were recorded for this clonotype. The genes are TRBV5-5 and TRBJ2-5, with TRBD2 as a possible D gene (5 bases). Germline lookup yields CDR1 SGHKS and CDR2 YYEKEE (reference sequence). Trimming removed 3 bases from V and 2 bases from J, with 17 bases in between. This CDR3 region has 16 residues. CDR3 in DNA: TGTGCCAGCAGCTCGCCCTCGCGGGCGACGCAAGAGACCCAGTACTTC. The encoded protein is CASSSPSRATQETQYF.

This clonotype was observed at least ten times. The chain employs TRBV27 and TRBJ1-5; D not certain. V lost 1 base, J lost 2 bases, and 12 bases lay in between. The CDR3 totals 16 residues. CDR1 and CDR2 from the germline V gene are MNHEY and SMNVEV (reference sequence). The CDR3 here is CASSLWVPSRNQPQHF. CDR3 DNA sequence: TGTGCCAGCAGTTTATGGGTCCCTTCTCGCAATCAGCCCCAGCATTTT.

This clonotype was observed many times. Here the CDR3 reads CASSAHYRGVTEAFF. The CDR3 nucleotides read TGTGCCAGCAGTGCCCATTACCGGGGCGTCACTGAAGCTTTCTTT. The J gene is TRBJ1-1, the V gene TRBV6-2 or TRBV6-3, with D maybe TRBD1 (5 bases). CDR3 length: 15 residues. Per the germline V gene, CDR1 is MNHEY and CDR2 is SVGEGT. The V end was cut by 5 bases, the J end by 4 bases, with 17 bases between.

A few counts support this clonotype. DNA for the CDR3: TGTGCCAGCAGTTTAAATTCAGGGGCGCCCGGGGAGCTGTTTTTT. It codes for CASSLNSGAPGELFF. This chain links TRBV27 with TRBJ2-2; possible D gene TRBD1, 6 bases. V lost 2 bases and J 6 bases, leaving 13 bases between the germline ends. This CDR3 has 15 residues. CDR1 and CDR2 from the germline V gene are MNHEY and SMNVEV (reference sequence).

The sample holds many counts of this clonotype. V and J are TRBV6-1 and TRBJ2-1; 14 bases fit TRBD2. Germline trimming cut 1 base from V and 10 bases from J; bases unmatched to any gene: 3. Germline CDR1 reads MNHNS; CDR2 reads SASEGT. The CDR3 is 15 amino acids. CDR3 sequence reads: CASSEGLAGGREQFF. The CDR3 nucleotides read TGTGCCAGCAGTGAAGGACTAGCGGGGGGGCGAGAGCAGTTCTTC.

This clonotype was seen repeatedly, ten times or more. The J gene is TRBJ1-5, the V gene TRBV6-1; D might be TRBD1 (5 bases). Germline CDR1 and CDR2: MNHNS and SASEGT. The CDR3 runs 15 residues. Deletions cut 6 bases from V and 7 bases from J, with 19 bases between. The CDR3 region has the DNA TGTGCCAGCAGCCTCGCCGGGACTCCAGGGCAGCCCCAGCATTTT. It is translated as CASSLAGTPGQPQHF.

This clonotype was counted many times. Possible read error: a much larger clone is one base away. This sequence joins TRBV7-2 and TRBJ2-3; unclear D gene. The V end lost 1 base, the J end lost 4 bases, and 6 bases lay between the germline ends. CDR3 length: 13 amino acids. Germline V gene lookup returns CDR1 SGHTA and CDR2 FQGNSA. Here the CDR3 DNA reads TGTGCCAGCAGCTTAGTAAGCTCAGATACGCAGTATTTT. Amino acids: CASSLVSSDTQYF.

Points on this clonotype: Given a much more abundant clone one base away, this may be a read error. The rearrangement links TRBV7-9 to TRBJ2-2; D gene uncertain. Germline CDR1 SEHNR, CDR2 FQNEAQ (reference sequence). The CDR3 has 16 amino acids. V lost 4 bases, J lost 2 bases, and 14 bases lay in between. The DNA for the CDR3 is TGTGCCAGCAGCTCATTCAGTTGGGGAAACACCGGGGAGCTGTTTTTT. Residues: CASSSFSWGNTGELFF.

The genes are TRBV4-1 and TRBJ2-2, with TRBD1 identical over 11 bases. CDR3 size: 16 residues. The germline CDR1 and CDR2 sequences are MGHRA and YSYEKL. V lost 2 bases, J lost 9 bases, and 8 bases stayed unmatched. CDR3 nucleotides: TGCGCCAGCAGCCAATTTGGTAGGACAGGGGGCCGGGAGCTGTTTTTT. It specifies CASSQFGRTGGRELFF.

This clonotype was seen repeatedly, ten times or more. V gene TRBV7-2 combines with J gene TRBJ2-3; TRBD2 matches at 9 bases. The V gene end was trimmed by 5 bases and the J gene end by 1 base; junction bases not matched to a gene: 7. Germline lookup yields CDR1 SGHTA and CDR2 FQGNSA. The CDR3 extends over 16 amino acids. CDR3: CASSRPRGGGTDTQYF. CDR3 sequence (DNA): TGTGCCAGCAGCCGACCGCGCGGGGGGGGCACAGATACGCAGTATTTT.

With respect to this clonotype: Just one base apart from a much larger clone, this may be a read error. The chain joins TRBV15 to TRBJ2-3; 11 bases are a match to TRBD1. The J call may be wrong; the DNA end is better matched by TRBJ2-5. The CDR3 spans 17 residues. The germline V gene encodes CDR1 LNHNV and CDR2 YYDKDF (reference sequence). CDR3 sequence reads: CATSRLKGTGGGEAQYF. In nucleotides, the CDR3 is TGTGCCACCAGCAGACTTAAGGGGACAGGGGGAGGGGAGGCCCAGTACTTC.

This clonotype was detected a few times. The chain is built from TRBV4-1 and TRBJ2-5; 14 nucleotides agree with TRBD2. The length of the CDR3 is 18 residues. V trimming: 1 base; J trimming: 5 bases; junction bases outside the gene matches: 9. Looked up from germline, CDR1 is MGHRA and CDR2 is YSYEKL. The CDR3 sequence: CASSQVRLAGGPGETQYF. CDR3 nucleotides: TGCGCCAGCAGCCAAGTTAGACTAGCGGGGGGGCCCGGGGAGACCCAGTACTTC.

This clonotype was seen repeatedly, ten times or more. The chain is built from TRBV5-1 and TRBJ1-1; D is unclear. CDR3 size: 11 residues. The V gene's germline CDR1 is SGHRS and CDR2 YFSETQ. Trimming left V 6 bases short and J 3 bases short, with 6 bases between. DNA for the CDR3: TGCGCCAGCATTCAGGACACTGAAGCTTTCTTT. It specifies CASIQDTEAFF. Combining the CDR3 with reference TRBV5-1 and TRBJ1-1 gives the whole variable domain KAGVTQTPRYLIKTRGQQVTLSCSPISGHRSVSWYQQTPGQGLQFLFEYFSETQRNKGNFPGRFSGRQFSNSRSEMNVSTLELGDSALYLCASIQDTEAFFGQGTRLTVV.

This clonotype was seen at least ten times. This chain joins TRBV28 and TRBJ2-3, with TRBD2 matching 10 bases. V trimming: 7 bases; J trimming: 4 bases; junction bases outside the gene matches: 5. CDR3 length: 14 residues. The germline V gene encodes CDR1 MDHEN and CDR2 SYDVKM. The CDR3 region has the DNA TGTGCCAGCACCGTAGCGGGGGGCTCAGATACGCAGTATTTT. Translation: CASTVAGGSDTQYF.

In this sample, this clonotype turned up many times. The rearrangement uses TRBV5-4 and TRBJ2-5; D not resolved. V was trimmed by 6 bases and J by 1 base, leaving 10 bases between them. The CDR3 sequence is 13 residues long. CDR1 SGHNT and CDR2 YYREEE come from the germline V gene (reference sequence). CDR3 sequence: CASNSGSQETQYF. The CDR3 coding sequence is TGTGCCAGCAACTCCGGGTCCCAAGAGACCCAGTACTTC. The full variable domain, in which reference TRBV5-4 and TRBJ2-5 provide the parts outside the CDR3, is ETGVTQSPTHLIKTRGQQVTLRCSSQSGHNTVSWYQQALGQGPQFIFQYYREEENGRGNFPPRFSGLQFPNYSSELNVNALELDDSALYLCASNSGSQETQYFGPGTRLLVL.

The V gene is TRBV19, the J gene TRBJ2-3; D is perhaps TRBD1 or TRBD2 (5 bases each). The CDR3 is 15 residues long. Trimming left V 0 bases short and J 4 bases short, with 11 bases between. Per the germline V gene, CDR1 is LNHDA and CDR2 is SQIVND (reference sequence). The CDR3 DNA reads as TGTGCCAGTAGTATAGATTTCGGGGCTCCAGATACGCAGTATTTT. It encodes CASSIDFGAPDTQYF.

This clonotype turned up a few times. At one of its ends the junction is not consistent with the germline gene, which may arise from a read error. The chain links TRBV5-1 to TRBJ2-1, with 7 positions matching TRBD2. Germline V CDR1 and CDR2: SGHRS, YFSETQ. The CDR3 has 15 residues. CDR3 protein: CASSPDSGSYNEQFF. CDR3 bases: TGTGCCAGCAGCCCGGATAGCGGGTCCTACAATGAGCAGTTCTTC.

This clonotype was observed at least ten times. Sequence at one end of the junction differs from germline and may be a read error. This sequence joins TRBV3-1 and TRBJ2-7; D remains ambiguous. This CDR3 comprises 14 residues. Germline CDR1 LGHDT, CDR2 YNNKEL (reference sequence). CDR3 DNA: TGTACCAGCAGCCCTGGACGAGGATCCTACGAGCAGTACTTC. It encodes CTSSPGRGSYEQYF.

This clonotype was seen a handful of times. The likely explanation is a read error, given a far larger clone one base away. The CDR3 nucleotides read TGTGCCAGCAGCCAAGAAGGAGGGGACGATGAGCAGTTCTTC. Encoded protein: CASSQEGGDDEQFF. The rearrangement joins TRBV3-1 to TRBJ2-3; D possibly corresponds to TRBD2 (6 bases). With the DNA end fitting TRBJ2-1 better, the J assignment may be wrong. The CDR3 is 14 residues long. The germline gives CDR1 LGHDT, CDR2 YNNKEL (reference sequence).